The 21 T cell receptor beta chains below were found in one sample sequenced in a study of T-cell memory formation after mild COVID-19. One entry per CDR3 protein, called by TCRdb with MiXCR from the 5' RACE reads. The sample lists under 450,000 distinct CDR3 sequences, 23% occurring once. The sequenced sample consisted of PBMCs or a T cell subset sorted from them (not recorded which). The receptors shown here come from an adult woman who had mild COVID-19 (a few samples of this study predate the infection). Cell type and time point are not known.

This clonotype was found a few times. The genes are TRBV5-1 and TRBJ2-2; D tentatively reads TRBD1 or TRBD2 (5 bases each). The V end lost 2 bases, the J end lost 1 base, and 12 bases lay between the germline ends. The CDR3 consists of 16 residues. Germline V gene data show CDR1 as SGHRS and CDR2 as YFSETQ. In nucleotides, the CDR3 is TGCGCCAGCAGCTTCTCGGGACCCTGGAACACCGGGGAGCTGTTTTTT. This codes for CASSFSGPWNTGELFF.

V and J are TRBV6-1 and TRBJ2-1; 9 bases line up with TRBD2. This CDR3 region has 15 residues. Germline V gene data show CDR1 as MNHNS and CDR2 as SASEGT. The V gene end was trimmed by 1 base and the J gene end by 3 bases; junction bases not matched to a gene: 1. CDR3 bases: TGTGCCAGCAGTGAAGGACTAGCGGACTACAATGAGCAGTTCTTC. Translating it yields CASSEGLADYNEQFF.

This rearrangement joins TRBV20-1 to TRBJ1-1; TRBD1 matches at 7 bases. V trimming: 3 bases; J trimming: 3 bases; junction bases outside the gene matches: 10. The CDR3 loop spans 15 amino acids. Germline CDR1 DFQATT, CDR2 SNEGSKA (reference sequence). The CDR3 bases are TGCAGTGCTAGGCCTACAGGGGTTTTGGACACTGAAGCTTTCTTT. It translates to CSARPTGVLDTEAFF.

This clonotype came up a few times. V is TRBV6-5 and J is TRBJ2-1; 9 bases are shared with TRBD2. This CDR3 is built from 15 residues. V shed 6 bases and J 8 bases; nucleotides not matched to a gene: 11. Looked up from germline, CDR1 is MNHEY and CDR2 is SVGAGI. The CDR3 DNA reads as TGTGCCAGCAGCGCCCTACGCGGGAGGGGCGATGAGCAGTTCTTC. It encodes CASSALRGRGDEQFF.

This clonotype came up a few times. V and J are TRBV30 and TRBJ1-1; the D gene is possibly TRBD1 (5 bases). The CDR3 totals 12 residues. Trimming removed 1 base from V and 4 bases from J, with 7 bases in between. Germline V CDR1 and CDR2: GTSNPN, SVGIG (reference sequence). The CDR3 DNA sequence: TGTGCCTGGAGTGCAGGGTTCACTGAAGCTTTCTTT. Translation: CAWSAGFTEAFF.

V is TRBV6-5 and J is TRBJ1-2; D is unclear. This CDR3 region has 18 residues. From germline, CDR1 is MNHEY and CDR2 SVGAGI. V dropped 0 bases and J dropped 8 bases, with 25 bases sitting between them. CDR3 residues: CASSYSRTSRFWTEGYTF. CDR3 DNA: TGTGCCAGCAGTTACTCGAGGACCTCGCGATTCTGGACGGAGGGCTACACCTTC.

This chain links TRBV9 with TRBJ2-2; D is unresolved. Trimming cost V 5 bases and J 4 bases, with 15 bases left between them. The CDR3 contains 15 residues. Per germline, CDR1 SGDLS and CDR2 YYNGEE. CDR3 coding DNA: TGTGCCAGCAGTCGGGTGCAATCCCCCACCGGGGAGCTGTTTTTT. It encodes CASSRVQSPTGELFF.

This clonotype was observed a few times. This chain joins TRBV12-3 or TRBV12-4 and TRBJ1-1, with 7 bases lining up with TRBD1. After removal of 4 bases from V and 5 bases from J, the junction contained 13 bases not matched to a gene. The CDR3 has 16 amino acids. Here the CDR3 reads CASSSSYRGWRTEAFF. DNA of the CDR3: TGTGCCAGCAGTTCATCCTACAGGGGCTGGAGGACTGAAGCTTTCTTT.

The chain couples TRBV7-9 to TRBJ2-2; TRBD1 might be the D (6 bases). Germline V lookup: CDR1 SEHNR, CDR2 FQNEAQ (reference sequence). V lost 1 base, J lost 0 bases, and 15 bases lay in between. The CDR3 totals 18 residues. Here the CDR3 reads CASSLDFGTTANTGELFF. In DNA form, the CDR3 reads TGTGCCAGCAGCTTAGACTTCGGGACAACCGCGAACACCGGGGAGCTGTTTTTT.

The CDR3 here is CASSRLGAANTEAFF. The CDR3 DNA reads TGTGCCAGCAGCCGTCTGGGGGCCGCGAACACTGAAGCTTTCTTT. The genes are TRBV5-6 and TRBJ1-1; a weak D match, TRBD1 (6 bases). Trimming shortened V by 4 bases and J by 1 base, and 14 bases separated the two germline ends. There are 15 residues in the CDR3. Per the germline V gene, CDR1 is SGHDT and CDR2 is YYEEEE. The variable domain in full, completed from reference TRBV5-6 and TRBJ1-1, reads DAGVTQSPTHLIKTRGQQVTLRCSPKSGHDTVSWYQQALGQGPQFIFQYYEEEERQRGNFPDRFSGHQFPNYSSELNVNALLLGDSALYLCASSRLGAANTEAFFGQGTRLTVV.

This chain joins TRBV30 and TRBJ2-1, with TRBD2 matching over 11 bases. V lost 0 bases, J lost 9 bases, and 4 bases stayed unmatched. CDR3 length: 14 amino acids. Germline V lookup: CDR1 GTSNPN, CDR2 SVGIG (reference sequence). The CDR3 DNA sequence: TGTGCCTGGAGTGTGTCACTAGCGGGAGTTGAGCAGTTCTTC. Amino acid sequence: CAWSVSLAGVEQFF.

This clonotype was seen only once. This rearrangement joins TRBV11-2 to TRBJ1-2; D is undetermined. The CDR3 totals 16 residues. Germline V CDR1 and CDR2: SGHAT, FQNNGV. V gave up 4 bases and J gave up 4 bases, with 19 bases separating them. The CDR3 here is CASSSGMALSRYGYTF. Here the CDR3 DNA reads TGTGCCAGCAGCTCCGGGATGGCGTTAAGTCGCTATGGCTACACCTTC.

This chain connects TRBV20-1 to TRBJ2-7; tentative D call: TRBD2 (5 bases). Deletions cut 5 bases from V and 4 bases from J, with 9 bases between. CDR3 length: 11 residues. Germline V CDR1 and CDR2: DFQATT, SNEGSKA (reference sequence). The CDR3 here is CSAQREYEQYF. As DNA, the CDR3 is TGCAGTGCTCAGAGGGAATACGAGCAGTACTTC.

In its sample, this clonotype was seen a few times. The chain couples TRBV5-1 to TRBJ2-7; 8 bases match TRBD2. Trimming took 4 bases from V and 0 from J; bases not matched to a gene: 9. Germline lookup yields CDR1 SGHRS and CDR2 YFSETQ. The CDR3 sequence is 16 residues long. CDR3: CASSPLPAGVSYEQYF. In nucleotides, the CDR3 is TGCGCCAGCAGCCCCCTCCCAGCGGGAGTCTCCTACGAGCAGTACTTC.

This clonotype has a count of ten or more. V gene TRBV19 combines with J gene TRBJ1-1; tentatively, D is TRBD1 (6 bases). Germline V gene sequence: CDR1 LNHDA, CDR2 SQIVND (reference sequence). The CDR3 has 12 amino acids. V lost 7 bases, J lost 4 bases, and 10 bases lay in between. As DNA, the CDR3 is TGTGCCAGTATCAAACAGGGCACTGAAGCTTTCTTT. Protein product: CASIKQGTEAFF. Together with reference TRBV19 and TRBJ1-1, the CDR3 gives the full variable domain: DGGITQSPKYLFRKEGQNVTLSCEQNLNHDAMYWYRQDPGQGLRLIYYSQIVNDFQKGDIAEGYSVSREKKESFPLTVTSAQKNPTAFYLCASIKQGTEAFFGQGTRLTVV.

In DNA form, the CDR3 reads TGTGCCAGCAGCCCCATAGCGTGGGCTACCTACAATGAGCAGTTCTTC. Amino acids: CASSPIAWATYNEQFF. The rearrangement uses TRBV14 and TRBJ2-1, with a tentative D call TRBD2 (5 bases). Germline V gene lookup returns CDR1 SGHDN and CDR2 FVKESK. Trimming pared 4 bases from V and 2 bases from J, leaving 15 bases between. This CDR3 spans 16 amino acids.

This clonotype was detected a few times. The gene calls are TRBV5-5 and TRBJ2-2, with D perhaps being TRBD1 or TRBD2 (5 bases each). Trimming shortened V by 4 bases and J by 7 bases, and 23 bases separated the two germline ends. From germline, CDR1 is SGHKS and CDR2 YYEKEE (reference sequence). There are 17 residues in the CDR3. The CDR3 loop reads CASSPPGAIGFIGELFF. For the CDR3, the DNA is TGTGCCAGCAGCCCCCCCGGGGCTATCGGTTTTATCGGGGAGCTGTTTTTT. The whole variable domain, filled in from reference TRBV5-5 and TRBJ2-2, reads DAGVTQSPTHLIKTRGQQVTLRCSPISGHKSVSWYQQVLGQGPQFIFQYYEKEERGRGNFPDRFSARQFPNYSSELNVNALLLGDSALYLCASSPPGAIGFIGELFFGEGSRLTVL.

V usage is TRBV5-5 and J usage is TRBJ1-2, with TRBD1 identical over 9 bases. The CDR3 totals 17 residues. Germline values: CDR1 SGHKS, CDR2 YYEKEE (reference sequence). The J segment lost 1 base and the V segment lost 4 bases, leaving 11 bases of the junction unmatched. The DNA for the CDR3 is TGTGCCAGCAGCGGGGTATCCTGGACAGGGGATAACTATGGCTACACCTTC. Protein: CASSGVSWTGDNYGYTF. Together with reference TRBV5-5 and TRBJ1-2, the CDR3 gives the full variable domain: DAGVTQSPTHLIKTRGQQVTLRCSPISGHKSVSWYQQVLGQGPQFIFQYYEKEERGRGNFPDRFSARQFPNYSSELNVNALLLGDSALYLCASSGVSWTGDNYGYTFGSGTRLTVV.

This clonotype has just a few counts. The chain employs TRBV7-9 and TRBJ1-1; no clear D gene. The germline gives CDR1 SEHNR, CDR2 FQNEAQ (reference sequence). The CDR3 totals 10 residues. Trimming removed 9 bases at V and 6 bases at J, with 8 bases between. The chain's CDR3 is CASSGPEAFF. For the CDR3, the DNA is TGTGCCAGTTCCGGTCCTGAAGCTTTCTTT. The variable domain in full, completed from reference TRBV7-9 and TRBJ1-1, reads DTGVSQNPRHKITKRGQNVTFRCDPISEHNRLYWYRQTLGQGPEFLTYFQNEAQLEKSRLLSDRFSAERPKGSFSTLEIQRTEQGDSAMYLCASSGPEAFFGQGTRLTVV.

J is TRBJ1-2 and V is TRBV24-1; D not certain. CDR3 size: 12 residues. V was shortened by 5 bases and J by 1 base, with 4 bases between the two germline ends. CDR1 is KGHDR, CDR2 SFDVKD, per germline. The CDR3 bases are TGTGCCACCAGTGCGGTTAACTATGGCTACACCTTC. As protein: CATSAVNYGYTF.

The chain joins TRBV19 to TRBJ2-5, with D perhaps TRBD1 (5 bases). Per germline, CDR1 LNHDA and CDR2 SQIVND (reference sequence). This CDR3 has 13 residues. The V end lost 8 bases, the J end lost 2 bases, and 12 bases lay between the germline ends. CDR3 in amino acids: CASHTQGQETQYF. CDR3 DNA sequence: TGTGCCAGTCATACTCAGGGTCAAGAGACCCAGTACTTC. The full variable domain, in which reference TRBV19 and TRBJ2-5 provide the parts outside the CDR3, is DGGITQSPKYLFRKEGQNVTLSCEQNLNHDAMYWYRQDPGQGLRLIYYSQIVNDFQKGDIAEGYSVSREKKESFPLTVTSAQKNPTAFYLCASHTQGQETQYFGPGTRLLVL.